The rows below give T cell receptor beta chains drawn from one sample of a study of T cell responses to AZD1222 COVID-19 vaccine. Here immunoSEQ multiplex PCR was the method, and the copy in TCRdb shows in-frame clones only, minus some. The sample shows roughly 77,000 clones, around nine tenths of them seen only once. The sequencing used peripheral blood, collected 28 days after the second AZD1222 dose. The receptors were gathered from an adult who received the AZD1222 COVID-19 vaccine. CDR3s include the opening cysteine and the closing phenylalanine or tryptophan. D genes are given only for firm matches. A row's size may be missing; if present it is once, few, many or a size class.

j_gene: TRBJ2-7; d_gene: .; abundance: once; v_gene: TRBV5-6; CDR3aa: CASSSRTSYEQYF; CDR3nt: TGTGCCAGCAGCTCAAGGACCTCCTACGAGCAGTACTTC
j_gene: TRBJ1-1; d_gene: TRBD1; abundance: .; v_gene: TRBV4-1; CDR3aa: CASSRAGTGTTEAFF; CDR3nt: TGCGCCAGCAGCCGGGCCGGGACAGGGACCACTGAAGCTTTCTTT
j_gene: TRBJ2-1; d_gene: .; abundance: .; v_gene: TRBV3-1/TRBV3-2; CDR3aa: CASSQVLGGNEQFF; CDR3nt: TGTGCCAGCAGCCAAGTTCTGGGGGGCAATGAGCAGTTCTTC
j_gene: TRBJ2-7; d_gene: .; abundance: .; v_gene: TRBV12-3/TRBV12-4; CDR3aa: CASSLVESYEQYF; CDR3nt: TGTGCCAGCAGTTTGGTGGAATCCTACGAGCAGTACTTC
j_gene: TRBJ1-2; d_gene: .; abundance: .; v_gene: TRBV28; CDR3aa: CASSLKFHYGYTF; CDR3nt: TGTGCCAGCAGTTTAAAGTTCCACTATGGCTACACCTTC
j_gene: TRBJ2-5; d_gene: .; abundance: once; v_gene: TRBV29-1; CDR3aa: CSVERRGGTQYF; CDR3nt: TGCAGCGTTGAGAGGCGGGGCGGGACCCAGTACTTC
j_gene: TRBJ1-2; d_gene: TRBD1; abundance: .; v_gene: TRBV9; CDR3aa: CASSPTVRDRESDGYTF; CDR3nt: TGTGCCAGCAGCCCCACCGTCCGGGACAGGGAGTCGGATGGCTACACCTTC
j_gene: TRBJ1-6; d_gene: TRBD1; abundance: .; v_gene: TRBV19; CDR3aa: CASSTGDSWSNSPLHF; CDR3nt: TGTGCCAGTAGTACCGGGGACAGTTGGTCTAATTCACCCCTCCACTTT
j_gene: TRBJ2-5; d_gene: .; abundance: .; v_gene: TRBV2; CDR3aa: CASAGQGGKTQYF; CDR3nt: TGTGCCAGTGCCGGACAGGGAGGGAAGACCCAGTACTTC
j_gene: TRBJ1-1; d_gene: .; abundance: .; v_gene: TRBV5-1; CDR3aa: CASSTRDLGTEAFF; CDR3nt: TGCGCCAGCAGCACCAGGGATTTGGGCACTGAAGCTTTCTTT
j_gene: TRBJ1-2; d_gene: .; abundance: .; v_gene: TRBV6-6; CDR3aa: CASSYEPNAYGYTF; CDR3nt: TGTGCCAGCAGTTACGAGCCGAACGCCTATGGCTACACCTTC
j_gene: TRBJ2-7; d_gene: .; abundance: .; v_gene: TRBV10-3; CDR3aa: CAISERTVTYEQYF; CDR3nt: TGTGCCATCAGTGAAAGGACAGTCACCTACGAGCAGTACTTC
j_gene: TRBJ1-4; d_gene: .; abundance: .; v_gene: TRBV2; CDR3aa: CASSEALGREKLFF; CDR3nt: TGTGCCAGCAGTGAAGCGCTCGGGCGTGAAAAACTGTTTTTT
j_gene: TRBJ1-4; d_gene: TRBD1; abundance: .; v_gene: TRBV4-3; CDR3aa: CASSQKGQGGEKLFF; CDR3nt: TGCGCCAGCAGCCAAAAGGGACAGGGTGGGGAAAAACTGTTTTTT
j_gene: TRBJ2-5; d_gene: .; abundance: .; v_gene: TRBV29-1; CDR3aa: CSVGLGDGGETQYF; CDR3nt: TGCAGCGTTGGGCTGGGCGACGGCGGGGAGACCCAGTACTTC
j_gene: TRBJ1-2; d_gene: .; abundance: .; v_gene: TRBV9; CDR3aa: CASSVAAGGYGYTF; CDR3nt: TGTGCCAGCAGCGTAGCTGCCGGGGGGTATGGCTACACCTTC
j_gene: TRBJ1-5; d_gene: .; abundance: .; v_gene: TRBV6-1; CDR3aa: CASSEVGDQPQHF; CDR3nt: TGTGCCAGCAGTGAAGTGGGGGATCAGCCCCAGCATTTT
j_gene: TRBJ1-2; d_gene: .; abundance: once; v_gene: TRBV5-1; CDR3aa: CASSLAEGQEDLGYTF; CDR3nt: TGCGCCAGCAGCTTGGCGGAGGGCCAGGAGGATCTTGGCTACACCTTC
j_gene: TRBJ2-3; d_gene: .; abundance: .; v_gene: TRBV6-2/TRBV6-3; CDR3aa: CASSYGTDTQYF; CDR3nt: TGTGCCAGCAGTTACGGAACAGATACGCAGTATTTT
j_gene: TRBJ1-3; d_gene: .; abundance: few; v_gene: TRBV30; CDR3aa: CAWIGNGNTIYF; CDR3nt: TGTGCCTGGATAGGGAATGGAAACACCATATATTTT
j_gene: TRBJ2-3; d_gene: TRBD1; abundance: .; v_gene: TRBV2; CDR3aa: CASTGTASTDTQYF; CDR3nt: TGTGCCAGCACTGGGACAGCTAGCACAGATACGCAGTATTTT
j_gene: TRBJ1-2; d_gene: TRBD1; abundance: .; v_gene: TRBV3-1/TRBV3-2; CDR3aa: CASSYGTGGNYGYTF; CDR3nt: TGTGCCAGCAGCTACGGGACAGGGGGGAACTATGGCTACACCTTC
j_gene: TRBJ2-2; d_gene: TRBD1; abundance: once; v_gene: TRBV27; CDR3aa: CASSQQGRFTGELFF; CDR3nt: TGTGCCAGCAGCCAACAGGGGCGATTCACCGGGGAGCTGTTTTTT
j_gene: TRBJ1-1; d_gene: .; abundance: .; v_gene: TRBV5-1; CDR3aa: CASSTTRGTEAFF; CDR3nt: TGCGCCAGCAGCACAACAAGGGGCACTGAAGCTTTCTTT
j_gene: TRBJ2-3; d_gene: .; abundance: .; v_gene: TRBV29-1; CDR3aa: CSVESNTDTQYF; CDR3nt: TGCAGCGTTGAGTCGAACACAGATACGCAGTATTTT
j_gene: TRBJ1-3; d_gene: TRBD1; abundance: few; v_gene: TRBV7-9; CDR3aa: CASSLGQGRTIYF; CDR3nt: TGTGCCAGCAGCTTGGGACAGGGGAGGACCATATATTTT
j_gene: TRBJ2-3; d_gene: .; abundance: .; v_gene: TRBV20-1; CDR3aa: CSASRNTDTQYF; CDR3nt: TGCAGTGCTAGTAGAAACACAGATACGCAGTATTTT
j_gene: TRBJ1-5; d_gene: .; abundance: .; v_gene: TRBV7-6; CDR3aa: CASSPRAGNLDQPQHF; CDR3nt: TGTGCCAGCAGTCCCAGGGCAGGGAATCTCGATCAGCCCCAGCATTTT
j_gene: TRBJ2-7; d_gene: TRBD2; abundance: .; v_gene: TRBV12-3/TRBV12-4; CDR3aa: CASSSSGLYEQYF; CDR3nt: TGTGCCAGCAGTTCTAGCGGGCTCTACGAGCAGTACTTC
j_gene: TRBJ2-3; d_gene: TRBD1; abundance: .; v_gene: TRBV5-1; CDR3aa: CASSVGQGTDTQYF; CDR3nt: TGCGCCAGCAGCGTCGGACAGGGCACAGATACGCAGTATTTT
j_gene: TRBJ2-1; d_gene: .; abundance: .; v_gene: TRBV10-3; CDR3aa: CAINQYSYNEQFF; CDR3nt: TGTGCCATCAACCAATACTCCTACAATGAGCAGTTCTTC
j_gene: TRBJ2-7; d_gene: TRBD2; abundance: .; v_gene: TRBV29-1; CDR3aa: CSVVRLAGGAYEQYF; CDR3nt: TGCAGCGTTGTACGACTAGCGGGGGGCGCCTACGAGCAGTACTTC
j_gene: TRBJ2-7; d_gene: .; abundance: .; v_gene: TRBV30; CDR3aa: CAWSGTGHEQYF; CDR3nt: TGTGCCTGGAGTGGAACGGGGCACGAGCAGTACTTC
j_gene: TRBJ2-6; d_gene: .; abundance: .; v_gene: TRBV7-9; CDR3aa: CASSSTGAGANVLTF; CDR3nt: TGTGCCAGCAGCTCGACTGGAGCTGGGGCCAACGTCCTGACTTTC
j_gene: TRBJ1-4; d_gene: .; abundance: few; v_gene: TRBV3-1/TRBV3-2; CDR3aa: CASSYPGRRGEKLFF; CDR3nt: TGTGCCAGCAGCTACCCTGGACGGAGGGGGGAAAAACTGTTTTTT
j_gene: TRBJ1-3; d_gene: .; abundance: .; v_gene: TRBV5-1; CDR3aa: CASSLGSSSGNTIYF; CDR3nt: TGCGCCAGCAGCTTGGGTTCTAGCTCTGGAAACACCATATATTTT
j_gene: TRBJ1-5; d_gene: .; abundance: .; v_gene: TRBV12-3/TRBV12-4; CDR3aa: CASSMDQPQHF; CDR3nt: TGTGCCAGCAGTATGGATCAGCCCCAGCATTTT
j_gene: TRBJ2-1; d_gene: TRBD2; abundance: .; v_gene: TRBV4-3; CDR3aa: CASSFTPGLNNEQFF; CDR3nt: TGCGCCAGCAGCTTTACACCGGGACTAAACAATGAGCAGTTCTTC
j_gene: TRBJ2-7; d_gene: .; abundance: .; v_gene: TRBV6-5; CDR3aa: CASSYLGGYEQYF; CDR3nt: TGTGCCAGCAGTTACCTAGGAGGGTACGAGCAGTACTTC
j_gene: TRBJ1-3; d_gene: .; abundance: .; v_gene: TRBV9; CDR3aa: CASSERAGNTIYF; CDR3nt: TGTGCCAGCAGCGAAAGGGCTGGAAACACCATATATTTT
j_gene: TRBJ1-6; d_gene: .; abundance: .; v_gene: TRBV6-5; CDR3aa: CASSTGPTPLHF; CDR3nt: TGTGCCAGCAGTACAGGGCCAACACCCCTCCACTTT
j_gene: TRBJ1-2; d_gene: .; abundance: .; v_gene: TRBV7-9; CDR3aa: CAWTARSNYGYTF; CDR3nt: TGTGCCTGGACAGCGAGGTCGAACTATGGCTACACCTTC
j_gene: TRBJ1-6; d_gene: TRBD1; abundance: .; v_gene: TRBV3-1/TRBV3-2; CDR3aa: CASSQLGGTGKNSPLHF; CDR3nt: TGTGCCAGCAGCCAACTAGGCGGGACAGGGAAAAATTCACCCCTCCACTTT
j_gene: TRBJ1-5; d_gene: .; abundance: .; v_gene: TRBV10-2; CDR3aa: CASSESKGSNQPQHF; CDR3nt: TGCGCCAGCAGTGAGTCGAAAGGTAGCAATCAGCCCCAGCATTTT
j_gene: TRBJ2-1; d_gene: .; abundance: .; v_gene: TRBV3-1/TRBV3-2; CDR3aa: CASTTGSGQFF; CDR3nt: TGTGCCAGCACCACGGGGAGTGGGCAGTTCTTC
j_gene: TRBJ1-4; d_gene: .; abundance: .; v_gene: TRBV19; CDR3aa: CASSDTFKGEKLFF; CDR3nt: TGTGCCAGTAGTGACACTTTTAAAGGTGAAAAACTGTTTTTT
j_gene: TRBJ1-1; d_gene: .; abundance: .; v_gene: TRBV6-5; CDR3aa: CASSTQGYNTEAFF; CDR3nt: TGTGCCAGCAGTACGCAGGGGTACAACACTGAAGCTTTCTTT
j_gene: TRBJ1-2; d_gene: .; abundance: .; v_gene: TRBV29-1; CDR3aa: CSVEELGQGTGYTF; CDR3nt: TGCAGCGTTGAAGAACTTGGGCAGGGAACTGGCTACACCTTC
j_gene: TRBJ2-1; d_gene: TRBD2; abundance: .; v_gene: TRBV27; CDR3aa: CASSLRTSGYNEQFF; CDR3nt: TGTGCCAGCAGTTTAAGGACTAGCGGCTACAATGAGCAGTTCTTC
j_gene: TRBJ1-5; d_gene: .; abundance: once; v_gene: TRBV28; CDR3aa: CATGTPQHF; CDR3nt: TGTGCCACGGGGACGCCCCAGCATTTT
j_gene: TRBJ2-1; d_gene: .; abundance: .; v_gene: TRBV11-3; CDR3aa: CASSLRAGPYNEQFF; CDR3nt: TGTGCCAGCAGCTTAAGGGCGGGGCCCTACAATGAGCAGTTCTTC
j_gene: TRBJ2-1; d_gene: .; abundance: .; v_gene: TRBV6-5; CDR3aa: CASSYPWPAPTEQFF; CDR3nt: TGTGCCAGCAGTTACCCCTGGCCAGCCCCCACTGAGCAGTTCTTC
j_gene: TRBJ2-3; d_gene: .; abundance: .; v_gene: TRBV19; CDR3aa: CASSTSGDTQYF; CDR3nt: TGTGCCAGTAGTACCTCCGGAGATACGCAGTATTTT